This TCR beta chain came from a study of CD8 T cells in Susac syndrome. General study results and limits: The authors acknowledged that the study's TCR sequencing and HLA analysis involved relatively few individuals.

A quantity of roughly 0.5 to 1 ug RNA underwent reverse transcription using random hexamers. The authors amplified TCR beta CDR3 across 54 Vbeta and 13 Jbeta using immunoSEQ multiplex PCR. TCRdb recomputed calls from the immunoSEQ multiplex PCR reads with MiXCR, one row per CDR3 protein. The repertoire holds 160,000 or so distinct CDR3 sequences, around 92% seen once, with around 0.079% in the top ten. Sequencing of TCR beta was undertaken in CD8+ and CD4+ T cells derived from blood. Controls were healthy donors chosen to match patients in age and sex. The germline V gene has CDR1 MDHEN and CDR2 SYDVKM. The CDR3 contains 17 residues. V shed 3 bases and J 5 bases; nucleotides not matched to a gene: 9. Remarks on this clonotype: Its specificity is not known.

This TCR came from a human donor in good health. This chain uses TRBV28 with TRBJ2-3; TRBD2 aligns across 12 bases. The sequenced sample was CD4+ T cells from PBMCs. The CDR3 loop reads CASSFSGSSGRGDTQYF. CDR3 sequence (DNA): TGTGCCAGCAGTTTTTCCGGCTCTAGCGGGAGGGGAGATACGCAGTATTTT.